The sequence of this T cell receptor (beta chain) was determined in a study of PD-1 blockade in mismatch repair-deficient tumors. Study information: All were previously treated, progressing patients with around 12 mismatch repair-deficient cancer types.

CDR1 and CDR2 from the germline V gene are LNHDA and SQIVND (reference sequence). The CDR3 length is 12 residues. The V gene lost 3 bases and the J gene lost 9 bases, with 9 bases spanning the gap. Assay used: immunoSEQ multiplex PCR; TCRdb lists only in-frame clones, some missing. The sample carries tens of thousands of clones, 80% to 90% recorded once. This rearrangement joins TRBV19 to TRBJ1-5; D unresolved. The source material was peripheral blood, sampled 44 weeks after starting pembrolizumab. The TCR comes from an adult with mismatch repair-deficient cancer. In DNA, the CDR3 is TGTGCCAGTAGTATCGCGGCAGGGCCCCAGCATTTT. Translating it yields CASSIAAGPQHF.